The 17 T cell receptor beta chains presented below share a single source sample, sequenced in a study of regulatory T cells in long-lasting Graves disease. Sample time point: newly diagnosed GD, antithyroid drugs for less than 3 months. With RNA extracted from PBMCs as input, the TCR library was made. Library construction for TCR beta used iRepertoire HTBI primers and Arm-PCR of CDR3 regions. TCRdb analysed the multiplex PCR reads with MiXCR anew, one entry per CDR3 protein. This sample yields about 240,000 distinct CDR3 sequences, of which 20% to 25% are seen a single time; 11% to 15% belongs to the top ten. This sample comprised peripheral blood mononuclear cells (PBMCs), obtained at new diagnosis, from a patient treated with antithyroid drugs. All receptors come from a female donor with Graves disease.

This clonotype was seen ten or more times. V and J are TRBV20-1 and TRBJ2-1; 8 bases match TRBD2. V dropped 6 bases and J dropped 4; count of bases not matched to a gene: 20. Germline V gives CDR1 DFQATT, CDR2 SNEGSKA (reference sequence). The CDR3 is 18 residues long. As DNA, the CDR3 is TGCAGTGCGCAAGGCGGGGGAGCGGGAGTTCCGCAGTACAATGAGCAGTTCTTC. This translates into CSAQGGGAGVPQYNEQFF.

V is TRBV12-3 or TRBV12-4 and J is TRBJ1-6; 8 bases line up with TRBD1. This CDR3 region has 14 residues. With V trimmed by 6 bases and J by 7 bases, 5 bases remained unmatched. Here the CDR3 reads CASSNGQGNSPLHF. In DNA form, the CDR3 reads TGTGCCAGCAGCAACGGACAGGGAAATTCACCCCTCCACTTT.

This clonotype was detected a few times. This chain connects TRBV5-6 to TRBJ2-5, with D unclear. Germline-derived CDR1 and CDR2 are SGHDT and YYEEEE. The CDR3 length is 13 residues. The ends were cut back, 2 bases at V and 2 bases at J, with 7 bases in the middle. CDR3 protein: CASSFNLQETQYF. The CDR3 DNA reads as TGTGCCAGCAGCTTTAACTTACAAGAGACCCAGTACTTC. The variable domain in full, with the rest retrieved from reference TRBV5-6 and TRBJ2-5, is DAGVTQSPTHLIKTRGQQVTLRCSPKSGHDTVSWYQQALGQGPQFIFQYYEEEERQRGNFPDRFSGHQFPNYSSELNVNALLLGDSALYLCASSFNLQETQYFGPGTRLLVL.

This clonotype has a count of ten or more. The chain employs TRBV6-2 or TRBV6-3 and TRBJ2-7, with D perhaps TRBD1 or TRBD2 (5 bases each). V was trimmed by 0 bases and J by 4 bases, leaving 16 bases between them. CDR3 length equals 16 residues. Germline values: CDR1 MNHEY, CDR2 SVGEGT. The CDR3 spells CASSYSGTTSMYEQYF. CDR3 DNA: TGTGCCAGCAGTTACTCGGGGACGACCTCGATGTACGAGCAGTACTTC.

This clonotype was detected many times. The gene calls are TRBV18 and TRBJ2-7, with a weak D call TRBD2 (6 bases). Trimming shortened V by 2 bases and J by 6 bases, and 11 bases separated the two germline ends. Germline V gene lookup returns CDR1 KGHSH and CDR2 LQKENI. The CDR3 has 13 residues. The CDR3 DNA is TGTGCCAGCTCACCAAGTCTGGGAGGCGAGCAGTACTTC. It encodes CASSPSLGGEQYF.

This clonotype appeared many times. The chain links TRBV24-1 to TRBJ2-1, with D perhaps matching TRBD1 (6 bases). Germline V gene data show CDR1 as KGHDR and CDR2 as SFDVKD. The CDR3 spans 18 residues. Trimming cost V 2 bases and J 9 bases, with 25 bases left between them. CDR3 nucleotides: TGTGCCACCAGTGATTCCCCTTCGACAGGATGGGCAAGAGGTGAGCAGTTCTTC. This sequence encodes CATSDSPSTGWARGEQFF.

For this clonotype: A much more abundant neighbour one base away suggests this may be a read error. This chain joins TRBV9 and TRBJ1-1; D is possibly TRBD1 (5 bases). Germline V gene data show CDR1 as SGDLS and CDR2 as YYNGEE. V lost 10 bases to trimming and J lost 5 bases, with 21 bases between them. The CDR3 spans 14 residues. The CDR3 region is CADSLREGRTEAFF. CDR3 bases: TGTGCCGACAGTTTAAGGGAGGGGCGGACTGAAGCTTTCTTT.

This clonotype was observed at least ten times. The J gene is TRBJ1-1, the V gene TRBV5-5; D is ambiguous. The CDR3 is 16 residues long. Trimming stripped 1 base from V and 0 bases from J, with 13 bases between. Germline assignment: CDR1 SGHKS and CDR2 YYEKEE (reference sequence). CDR3 loop: CASSLYAGYLNTEAFF. CDR3 nucleotide sequence: TGTGCCAGCAGCTTGTACGCTGGCTATTTGAACACTGAAGCTTTCTTT.

This clonotype was seen ten or more times. The chain couples TRBV7-9 to TRBJ2-3; a weak D match, TRBD2 (6 bases). Germline V gives CDR1 SEHNR, CDR2 FQNEAQ (reference sequence). The CDR3 is 12 amino acids. Trimming took off 8 bases at V and 10 bases at J, with 16 bases between the two ends. CDR3 loop: CASSWGEGSQYF. CDR3 coding DNA: TGTGCCAGCTCCTGGGGGGAAGGGTCGCAGTATTTT.

Only a few counts were recorded for this clonotype. Since no conserved phenylalanine or tryptophan closes the CDR3, a read error is the likely cause. The rearrangement joins TRBV7-6 to TRBJ2-7; maybe TRBD2 (5 bases). In germline, CDR1 is SGHVS, CDR2 FNYEAQ. V shed 5 bases and J shed 0 bases, with 11 bases lying between them. This CDR3 is built from 14 residues. As DNA, the CDR3 is TGTGCCAGCAGCCCCACCGGGGACTCCTACGAGCAGTACCTC. It translates to CASSPTGDSYEQYL.

V is TRBV5-1 and J is TRBJ1-2; TRBD1 agrees at 9 bases. V lost 7 bases and J lost 6; bases outside the gene matches: 7. The CDR3 runs to 13 residues. Looked up from germline, CDR1 is SGHRS and CDR2 is YFSETQ. This chain's CDR3 is CASARDREDGYTF. As DNA, the CDR3 is TGCGCCAGCGCCAGGGACAGGGAAGATGGCTACACCTTC.

This clonotype was counted many times. The V and J genes are TRBV5-5 and TRBJ2-4; D is possibly TRBD2 (6 bases). Germline loops: CDR1 SGHKS, CDR2 YYEKEE (reference sequence). V lost 4 bases and J 0 bases, leaving 23 bases between the germline ends. The CDR3 has 19 residues. CDR3 sequence (DNA): TGTGCCAGCAGCGACTTCGTAGCGGCGGAAGCTCTAGCCAAAAACATTCAGTACTTC. It is translated as CASSDFVAAEALAKNIQYF.

The chain recombines TRBV7-8 with TRBJ1-4; D gene ambiguous. V lost 1 base, J lost 4 bases, and 7 bases lay in between. This CDR3 is built from 14 residues. Germline-derived CDR1 and CDR2 are SGHVS and FQNEAQ. DNA for the CDR3: TGTGCCAGCAGCTTAGGTCGGAATAATGAAAAACTGTTTTTT. The encoded protein is CASSLGRNNEKLFF.

This sequence joins TRBV7-2 and TRBJ2-2; TRBD2 matches 16 bases. From germline, CDR1 is SGHTA and CDR2 FQGNSA. This CDR3 region has 18 residues. The ends lost 6 bases at V and 5 bases at J; junction bases unmatched: 9. This CDR3 is CASRPGLAGGPWTGELFF. In nucleotides, the CDR3 is TGTGCCAGCAGACCGGGACTAGCGGGAGGGCCGTGGACCGGGGAGCTGTTTTTT.

This clonotype was seen repeatedly, ten times or more. V and J are TRBV9 and TRBJ2-5; tentative D call: TRBD2 (7 bases). Germline CDR1 is SGDLS and CDR2 is YYNGEE. CDR3 length equals 15 residues. Trimming left V 0 bases short and J 1 base short, with 10 bases between. The CDR3 sequence: CASSVEGGGQETQYF. CDR3 sequence (DNA): TGTGCCAGCAGCGTAGAAGGGGGGGGCCAAGAGACCCAGTACTTC.

The chain combines TRBV7-2 with TRBJ2-3; 14 positions match TRBD2. Germline trimming cut 3 bases from V and 1 base from J; bases unmatched to any gene: 9. The germline V gene encodes CDR1 SGHTA and CDR2 FQGNSA. This CDR3 is 19 amino acids long. CDR3 nucleotide sequence: TGTGCCAGCAGCTTCTCCGGGACTAGCGGGAGTGGTGGCACAGATACGCAGTATTTT. Its protein product is CASSFSGTSGSGGTDTQYF.

This clonotype was observed many times. This chain uses TRBV2 with TRBJ2-7; 7 nucleotides agree with TRBD2. Per the germline V gene, CDR1 is SNHLY and CDR2 is FYNNEI. The CDR3 is made up of 13 amino acids. Trimming at V came to 10 bases and at J to 3 bases, leaving 9 bases not matched to a gene. The CDR3 loop is CATRTGGGYEQYF. CDR3 sequence (DNA): TGTGCCACCCGGACGGGCGGGGGCTACGAGCAGTACTTC.